The 4 T cell receptor beta chains presented below share a single source sample, sequenced in a study of CD8+ T cells in alopecia areata. Treatment given: oral pan-JAK inhibitor, 5-10 mg twice daily. RNA was isolated and reverse transcribed to cDNA, the sequencing template. Assay: immunoSEQ multiplex PCR; the TCRdb copy retains only in-frame clones and omits some. Among 80,000 to 95,000 clones, 44% were seen once, and the ten largest hold around 19%. Sequencing used CD8+ T cells sorted from blood, obtained at week 24, from a patient treated with tofacitinib. The receptors originated from a human donor with alopecia areata.

The rearrangement links TRBV9 to TRBJ2-5, with 7 bases identical to TRBD2. The CDR3 consists of 14 residues. Trimming at V came to 3 bases and at J to 5 bases, leaving 7 bases not matched to a gene. CDR1 and CDR2 (germline): SGDLS, YYNGEE. CDR3 residues: CASSARREGETQYF. The DNA for the CDR3 is TGTGCCAGCAGCGCCCGCAGGGAGGGGGAGACCCAGTACTTC.

The chain joins TRBV7-2 to TRBJ2-1; tentative D call: TRBD2 (6 bases). The V end lost 2 bases, the J end lost 3 bases, and 11 bases lay between the germline ends. Germline V CDR1 and CDR2: SGHTA, FQGNSA. The CDR3 extends over 15 amino acids. CDR3 sequence (DNA): TGTGCCAGCAGCTTACTTAGCGGACTCTACAATGAGCAGTTCTTC. This translates into CASSLLSGLYNEQFF. Supplemented by reference TRBV7-2 and TRBJ2-1, the full variable domain reads GAGVSQSPSNKVTEKGKDVELRCDPISGHTALYWYRQSLGQGLEFLIYFQGNSAPDKSGLPSDRFSAERTGGSVSTLTIQRTQQEDSAVYLCASSLLSGLYNEQFFGPGTRLTVL.

The chain carries TRBV30 and TRBJ1-2, with 7 bases matching TRBD1. The CDR3 is 13 residues long. V shed 5 bases and J 2 bases; nucleotides not matched to a gene: 5. Germline V gene sequence: CDR1 GTSNPN, CDR2 SVGIG (reference sequence). The CDR3 bases are TGTGCCTGGGAACAGGGACAGAACTATGGCTACACCTTC. This sequence encodes CAWEQGQNYGYTF.

CDR3 region: CASSFSGRSYEQYF. CDR3 coding DNA: TGTGCCAGCAGCTTTAGCGGGAGATCCTACGAGCAGTACTTC. This chain connects TRBV7-9 to TRBJ2-5; the match to TRBD2 covers 9 bases. The DNA end favors TRBJ2-7, so the J call may be wrong. CDR1 SEHNR and CDR2 FQNEAQ come from the germline V gene (reference sequence). The CDR3 contains 14 residues.